The 6 T cell receptor beta chains listed next were all sequenced from one sample in a study of CD8+CD57+ T cells in acquired aplastic anemia (dated 2018 in TCRdb). Sequencing used an Illumina HiSeq 2000. Profiling of TCR beta VDJ combinations and CDR3 sequences used genomic DNA as the template. TCRdb cleaned the public reads at Q25 with fastp, built clones with MiXCR and kept in-frame beta chains. Entries are consolidated by CDR3 protein sequence, retaining the most common genes and DNA. The sample table records roughly 160,000 distinct CDR3 sequences; about 60% of these occur just once. 45% to 50% of the sample rests with the top ten. Sequencing was performed on sorted CD4+, CD8+, or CD8+CD57+ T cells (not recorded which) from PBMCs. The source is a human donor in good health.

V and J are TRBV5-1 and TRBJ1-1; unclear D gene. The V end was cut by 4 bases, the J end by 1 base, with 11 bases between. This CDR3 contains 14 residues. Germline assignment: CDR1 SGHRS and CDR2 YFSETQ. CDR3 region: CASSPREGNTEAFF. The CDR3 nucleotides read TGCGCCAGCAGCCCGCGGGAGGGGAACACTGAAGCTTTCTTT.

The V call is TRBV7-2, the J call TRBJ2-1; D is possibly TRBD1 (6 bases). Looked up from germline, CDR1 is SGHTA and CDR2 is FQGNSA. This CDR3 region has 15 residues. The V end lost 0 bases, the J end lost 8 bases, and 14 bases lay between the germline ends. CDR3 protein: CASSLAGRQGYEQFF. The CDR3 nucleotides are TGTGCCAGCAGCTTAGCGGGTCGGCAGGGGTATGAGCAGTTCTTC.

This clonotype was detected many times. The rearrangement joins TRBV24-1 to TRBJ2-2, with 7 bases aligning to TRBD1. With V trimmed by 7 bases and J by 1 base, 5 bases remained unmatched. Looked up from germline, CDR1 is KGHDR and CDR2 is SFDVKD. There are 15 residues in the CDR3. The CDR3 protein is CATSMDRWNTGELFF. The CDR3 nucleotides read TGTGCCACCAGCATGGACAGGTGGAACACCGGGGAGCTGTTTTTT.

This clonotype was detected a few times. V gene TRBV27 combines with J gene TRBJ2-5; D may be TRBD1 or TRBD2 (6 bases each). This CDR3 is 15 amino acids long. Germline-derived CDR1 and CDR2 are MNHEY and SMNVEV (reference sequence). Trimming took 0 bases from V and 3 from J, leaving 11 bases between them. CDR3 nucleotides: TGTGCCAGCAGTTTATCGGAGGGGACAAAAGAGACCCAGTACTTC. Protein product: CASSLSEGTKETQYF.

In its sample, this clonotype was seen a few times. V usage is TRBV7-3 and J usage is TRBJ1-1, with D possibly matching TRBD1 (6 bases). Germline loops: CDR1 SGHTA, CDR2 FQGTGA. There are 16 residues in the CDR3. The V gene lost 4 bases and the J gene lost 1 base, with 16 bases spanning the gap. CDR3 in DNA: TGTGCCAGCAGCTCCCTCCCCGGGACACCGAACACTGAAGCTTTCTTT. It is translated as CASSSLPGTPNTEAFF.

The chain is built from TRBV24-1 and TRBJ2-2, with a possible D match to TRBD1 (6 bases). Per the germline V gene, CDR1 is KGHDR and CDR2 is SFDVKD. The CDR3 contains 14 residues. V lost 9 bases, J lost 1 base, and 11 bases lay in between. The CDR3 loop reads CATSGTQNTGELFF. CDR3 nucleotide sequence: TGTGCCACCTCCGGGACACAGAACACCGGGGAGCTGTTTTTT.